This entry lists 13 T cell receptor beta chains sequenced from one sample in a study of T-cell reconstitution after alpha-beta-depleted transplantation in children. Preparation of the TCRbeta library used unique molecular identifiers. TCRdb re-called the PCR reads with MiXCR, one entry per CDR3 protein. This sample carries fewer than 700,000 distinct CDR3 sequences, approximately 22% of them seen once, and the ten largest clones take around an eighth. The starting material was PBMCs, mostly from graft donor cells, obtained 360 days after TCRalphabeta/CD19-depleted stem cell transplant. These receptors came from a boy younger than two who had a stem cell transplant for acute myeloid leukemia, so the T cells may come from the graft donor.

This clonotype was counted a few times. In DNA form, the CDR3 reads TGTGCCAGCAGTTTAGTAGACGGCTACACCTTC. Translation: CASSLVDGYTF. This rearrangement joins TRBV12-3 or TRBV12-4 to TRBJ1-2; no clear D gene. This CDR3 spans 11 amino acids. V was clipped by 1 base and J by 8 bases, with 5 bases between them.

This chain links TRBV5-1 with TRBJ2-2, with a possible D match to TRBD2 (5 bases). V lost 3 bases and J lost 0, with 9 bases in between. The CDR3 loop spans 15 amino acids. CDR1 and CDR2 from the germline V gene are SGHRS and YFSETQ. The CDR3 is CASSSLGANTGELFF. The CDR3 DNA reads TGCGCCAGCAGCTCCCTGGGAGCGAACACCGGGGAGCTGTTTTTT.

The chain has TRBV5-8 and TRBJ1-1; 8 bases fit TRBD1. Germline V gene sequence: CDR1 SGHTS, CDR2 YDEGEE. Unmatched junction bases numbered 15, after V lost 4 bases and J lost 4 bases. The CDR3 spans 17 residues. CDR3 region: CASSPGSGQGFGTEAFF. In DNA form, the CDR3 reads TGTGCCAGCAGCCCCGGATCTGGACAGGGATTCGGCACTGAAGCTTTCTTT.

This rearrangement joins TRBV4-3 to TRBJ2-5; TRBD1 agrees at 7 bases. The ends lost 0 bases at V and 5 bases at J; junction bases unmatched: 12. Germline V gene data show CDR1 as LGHNA and CDR2 as YSLEER. The length of the CDR3 is 17 residues. CDR3 sequence reads: CASSQDSAGGIGETQYF. CDR3 sequence (DNA): TGCGCCAGCAGCCAAGATTCGGCAGGGGGAATAGGGGAGACCCAGTACTTC.

This clonotype showed up many times. The genes are TRBV12-3 or TRBV12-4 and TRBJ2-5, with 7 nucleotides matching TRBD1. The CDR3 is made up of 14 amino acids. V was clipped by 5 bases and J by 6 bases; unmatched bases: 9. CDR3 residues: CASSGETGRKTQYF. The DNA of the CDR3 is TGTGCCAGCAGTGGAGAGACAGGGCGGAAGACCCAGTACTTC.

This clonotype has a count of ten or more. The V and J genes are TRBV18 and TRBJ2-2; TRBD2 might be the D (5 bases). CDR1 KGHSH and CDR2 LQKENI come from the germline V gene. Trimming removed 2 bases at V and 5 bases at J, with 15 bases between. CDR3 size: 16 residues. CDR3 nucleotide sequence: TGTGCCAGCTCACCAAGGGAGCGCGCTGGGACCGGGGAGCTGTTTTTT. Its protein is CASSPRERAGTGELFF.

This clonotype showed up many times. The chain links TRBV20-1 to TRBJ1-1, with D unresolved. V lost 6 bases and J lost 1, with 6 bases in between. CDR1 is DFQATT, CDR2 SNEGSKA, per germline (reference sequence). The CDR3 spans 11 residues. CDR3 sequence reads: CSATENTEAFF. The CDR3 DNA reads as TGCAGTGCAACAGAGAACACTGAAGCTTTCTTT.

The gene calls are TRBV6-2 or TRBV6-3 and TRBJ2-7; D may be TRBD1 or TRBD2 (5 bases each). CDR1 MNHEY and CDR2 SVGEGT come from the germline V gene. Trimming took 4 bases from V and 4 from J, leaving 14 bases between them. This CDR3 has 14 amino acids. The CDR3: CASSSGTERYEQYV. As DNA, the CDR3 is TGTGCCAGCAGTTCCGGGACGGAACGGTACGAGCAGTACGTC.

The gene calls are TRBV7-2 and TRBJ2-2; D is perhaps TRBD2 (6 bases). The CDR3 totals 14 residues. V was trimmed by 6 bases and J by 6 bases, leaving 14 bases between them. The germline V gene has CDR1 SGHTA and CDR2 FQGNSA. In DNA form, the CDR3 reads TGTGCCAGCAGGCCCGGGACTCCTCCCGGGGAGCTGTTTTTT. Its protein product is CASRPGTPPGELFF.

The chain joins TRBV27 to TRBJ2-1; weak D call: TRBD2 (6 bases). Trimming removed 6 bases from V and 0 bases from J, with 15 bases in between. This CDR3 region has 16 residues. From germline, CDR1 is MNHEY and CDR2 SMNVEV (reference sequence). The CDR3 sequence is CASSFRGLYSYNEQFF. The CDR3 DNA sequence: TGTGCCAGCAGCTTCCGGGGACTCTACTCCTACAATGAGCAGTTCTTC.

This clonotype has ten or more counts. The V and J genes are TRBV7-2 and TRBJ2-3; D is ambiguous. V gave up 5 bases and J gave up 4 bases, with 13 bases separating them. Germline lookup yields CDR1 SGHTA and CDR2 FQGNSA. This CDR3 is built from 14 residues. This chain's CDR3 is CASSPPWVPDTQYF. For the CDR3, the DNA is TGTGCCAGCAGCCCCCCCTGGGTTCCAGATACGCAGTATTTT. The whole variable domain, filled in from reference TRBV7-2 and TRBJ2-3, reads GAGVSQSPSNKVTEKGKDVELRCDPISGHTALYWYRQSLGQGLEFLIYFQGNSAPDKSGLPSDRFSAERTGGSVSTLTIQRTQQEDSAVYLCASSPPWVPDTQYFGPGTRLTVL.

This clonotype was seen repeatedly, ten times or more. The chain uses TRBV18 and TRBJ2-7, with TRBD2 as a possible D gene (6 bases). V was shortened by 2 bases and J by 3 bases, with 14 bases between the two germline ends. This CDR3 spans 15 amino acids. Germline lookup yields CDR1 KGHSH and CDR2 LQKENI. DNA of the CDR3: TGTGCCAGCTCACCAGGGGGACTGATTGACTACGAGCAGTACTTC. Protein product: CASSPGGLIDYEQYF.

V is TRBV5-1 and J is TRBJ1-2, with unresolved D. V was clipped by 0 bases and J by 6 bases, with 6 bases between them. The length of the CDR3 is 12 residues. Germline loops: CDR1 SGHRS, CDR2 YFSETQ. CDR3 DNA sequence: TGCGCCAGCAGCTTGGAAAGCCATGGCTACACCTTC. Protein product: CASSLESHGYTF.